This entry lists 13 T cell receptor beta chains sequenced from one sample in a study of response to subunit inactivated influenza vaccine. TCRdb called the RT-PCR reads again in MiXCR, with one record for every CDR3 protein. The table has more than 150,000 distinct CDR3 sequences, around 9% seen once. The source material was non-naive T cells sorted from PBMCs, sampled on the day of vaccination. All receptors derive from a man in his fifties or sixties who received an inactivated influenza vaccine.

The rearrangement joins TRBV6-1 to TRBJ2-3; 14 positions match TRBD2. V lost 5 bases to trimming and J lost 0 bases; unmatched junction nucleotides: 1. This CDR3 has 16 amino acids. Germline CDR1 and CDR2: MNHNS and SASEGT. The CDR3 DNA reads as TGTGCCAGCAGTTGGACTAGCGGGGGGAGCACAGATACGCAGTATTTT. Encoded protein: CASSWTSGGSTDTQYF.

There are a few counts of this clonotype. The chain carries TRBV11-2 and TRBJ2-1; D not resolved. Between the trimmed V and J ends, which lost 1 base and 10 bases, there was a span of 5 bases. The CDR3 totals 11 residues. From germline, CDR1 is SGHAT and CDR2 FQNNGV. This chain's CDR3 is CASSLAREQFF. The CDR3 nucleotides read TGTGCCAGCAGCTTAGCTAGGGAGCAGTTCTTC.

This clonotype was recorded at least ten times. The V gene is TRBV12-3 or TRBV12-4, the J gene TRBJ1-2; 7 bases align to TRBD1. The CDR3 has 16 amino acids. J lost 0 bases, V lost 6 bases, and 10 bases had no gene match. CDR3 nucleotide sequence: TGTGCCAGCAGCTCCCAGTTCGGGACAGCTAACTATGGCTACACCTTC. Its protein product is CASSSQFGTANYGYTF.

The table lists this clonotype with many counts. The chain has TRBV15 and TRBJ2-6, with 11 nucleotides matching TRBD1. This CDR3 is built from 16 residues. Germline lookup yields CDR1 LNHNV and CDR2 YYDKDF (reference sequence). The trim removed 8 bases at V and 2 bases at J, leaving 5 bases unmatched. CDR3 protein: CATVGTGGPGANVLTF. The CDR3 DNA is TGTGCCACCGTCGGGACAGGGGGACCTGGGGCCAACGTCCTGACTTTC. The variable domain in full, completed from reference TRBV15 and TRBJ2-6, reads DAMVIQNPRYQVTQFGKPVTLSCSQTLNHNVMYWYQQKSSQAPKLLFHYYDKDFNNEADTPDNFQSRRPNTSFCFLDIRSPGLGDTAMYLCATVGTGGPGANVLTFGAGSRLTVL.

This clonotype occurred many times. The V call is TRBV4-3, the J call TRBJ1-5; unclear D gene. There are 13 residues in the CDR3. Germline V gene sequence: CDR1 LGHNA, CDR2 YSLEER. V lost 1 base and J 6 bases, leaving 7 bases between the germline ends. DNA of the CDR3: TGCGCCAGCAGCCAAGTTAAGGGTCAGCCCCAGCATTTT. Translated, it gives CASSQVKGQPQHF.

This clonotype was detected many times. The chain employs TRBV10-3 and TRBJ1-5, with 8 bases identical to TRBD1. The CDR3 runs to 14 residues. Germline V gene sequence: CDR1 ENHRY, CDR2 SYGVKD. V shed 4 bases, J shed 6 bases, and the junction held 5 bases outside the gene matches. The CDR3 here is CAISVQGAGQPQHF. As DNA, the CDR3 is TGTGCCATCAGTGTTCAGGGGGCAGGTCAGCCCCAGCATTTT.

The chain couples TRBV4-2 to TRBJ1-2, with D unclear. The CDR3 is 15 residues long. The V gene lost 0 bases and the J gene lost 0 bases, with 8 bases spanning the gap. CDR1 is LGHNA, CDR2 YNFKEQ, per germline. The CDR3: CASSQERAANYGYTF. CDR3 coding DNA: TGTGCCAGCAGCCAAGAACGGGCGGCTAACTATGGCTACACCTTC.

This clonotype was seen many times. This chain links TRBV4-3 with TRBJ2-3; weak D call: TRBD2 (7 bases). V lost 4 bases and J 2 bases, leaving 13 bases between the germline ends. Germline values: CDR1 LGHNA, CDR2 YSLEER. This CDR3 is built from 15 residues. CDR3 loop: CASSLEGGLTDTQYF. CDR3 bases: TGCGCCAGCAGCCTAGAGGGGGGGCTCACAGATACGCAGTATTTT.

This clonotype turned up a few times. The chain joins TRBV5-1 to TRBJ2-7; 9 nucleotides align to TRBD1. Germline V lookup: CDR1 SGHRS, CDR2 YFSETQ. Trimming took 4 bases from V and 2 from J; bases not matched to a gene: 4. The length of the CDR3 is 14 residues. CDR3 DNA: TGCGCCAGCAGCATCCGGACAGGGGCCTACGAGCAGTACTTC. Encoded protein: CASSIRTGAYEQYF.

This clonotype was picked up a small number of times. The CDR3 nucleotides read TGCGCCAGCAGCCAAGATAGTACGGGAGCATTTTTGGATGAGCAGTTCTTC. Protein product: CASSQDSTGAFLDEQFF. The chain links TRBV4-3 to TRBJ2-1, with a tentative D call TRBD2 (6 bases). V dropped 0 bases and J dropped 8 bases, with 20 bases sitting between them. The CDR3 length is 17 residues. Looked up from germline, CDR1 is LGHNA and CDR2 is YSLEER.

This clonotype occurred a few times. The chain uses TRBV27 and TRBJ2-7, with 11 bases matching TRBD2. The germline gives CDR1 MNHEY, CDR2 SMNVEV (reference sequence). With 4 bases clipped from V and 0 bases from J, the junction kept 8 bases outside the gene matches. This CDR3 comprises 17 residues. CDR3 nucleotide sequence: TGTGCCAGCAGTTCTGCGACCGGGACTAGCGGCTCCTACGAGCAGTACTTC. It specifies CASSSATGTSGSYEQYF.

This clonotype turned up a few times. V and J are TRBV6-5 and TRBJ2-1; D is perhaps TRBD2 (6 bases). The CDR3 sequence is 15 residues long. Germline loops: CDR1 MNHEY, CDR2 SVGAGI. V dropped 2 bases and J dropped 3 bases, with 11 bases sitting between them. CDR3 DNA: TGTGCCAGCAGTTACGGGGGGACTTTCTACAATGAGCAGTTCTTC. Translation: CASSYGGTFYNEQFF.

There are a few counts of this clonotype. The chain links TRBV6-1 to TRBJ1-5; 7 nucleotides align to TRBD1. The CDR3 sequence is 14 residues long. CDR1 is MNHNS and CDR2 is SASEGT in the germline V gene. V shed 4 bases and J 6 bases; nucleotides not matched to a gene: 6. The CDR3 DNA follows: TGTGCCAGCAGTGTAGATCAGGGGGTTCAGCCCCAGCATTTT. Amino acids: CASSVDQGVQPQHF.